Listed here is a single T cell receptor (beta chain). The source of the sample is a study of identical twins. The donors were all healthy and Caucasian. One entry per CDR3 protein, called by TCRdb with MiXCR from the 5' RACE reads. The repertoire consists of hundreds of thousands of distinct CDR3 sequences, with 21% occurring once and the leading ten covering roughly 4%. V lost 3 bases, J lost 8 bases, and 5 bases stayed unmatched. The CDR3 is made up of 14 amino acids. CDR1 is LGHNA and CDR2 is YNFKEQ in the germline V gene. These data were also reused for a study on T cells expressing NK-cell markers.

Sequencing was performed on PBMCs. The source of this sequence is a young woman in good health. The V and J genes are TRBV4-2 and TRBJ1-4; 8 bases align to TRBD1. The CDR3, as DNA: TGTGCCAGCAGCCATGGACAGGGCGACGAAAAACTGTTTTTT. Amino acid sequence: CASSHGQGDEKLFF.